The 30 T cell receptor beta chains below were found in one sample sequenced in a study of T cell changes during pregnancy in multiple sclerosis (dated by TCRdb to about 2019). The library relied on the immunoSEQ multiplex PCR assay. TCRdb obtained this table from immuneACCESS and retained in-frame rearrangements with V and J assigned. These tables miss some clones; where compared with another copy, unresolved V genes account for less than half of the shortfall, and the remainder is unexplained. Present in this sample are 30,000 to 40,000 clones, approximately 94% of which were seen just once. Roughly 0.4% of the sample belongs to the ten largest clones. The input for sequencing was CD4+ T cells from peripheral blood mononuclear cells, taken in the second trimester of pregnancy. The source of these receptors is a female donor with multiple sclerosis, enrolled in a pregnancy study.

The CDR3 sequence is CASSRNAYEQYF. The CDR3 nucleotides read TGTGCCAGCAGCCGAAACGCGTACGAGCAGTACTTC. The genes are TRBV7-9 and TRBJ2-7; D unresolved. The CDR3 totals 12 residues. Trimming removed 5 bases from V and 4 bases from J, with 9 bases in between. Germline assignment: CDR1 SEHNR and CDR2 FQNEAQ (reference sequence).

This sequence joins TRBV7-2 and TRBJ1-1; maybe TRBD1 (5 bases). Germline values: CDR1 SGHTA, CDR2 FQGNSA. The V and J ends lost 2 bases and 4 bases respectively, with 8 bases between them. This CDR3 spans 13 amino acids. CDR3 region: CASSLKGATEAFF. In DNA, the CDR3 is TGTGCCAGCAGCTTAAAAGGGGCCACTGAAGCTTTCTTT.

The J gene is TRBJ2-7, the V gene TRBV7-6, with 10 bases fitting TRBD2. The germline V gene has CDR1 SGHVS and CDR2 FNYEAQ. The CDR3 is made up of 15 amino acids. V lost 1 base and J lost 3; bases outside the gene matches: 3. The DNA for the CDR3 is TGTGCCAGCAGCTTAGGAGCGGGAGGGGGCTACGAGCAGTACTTC. It specifies CASSLGAGGGYEQYF.

The chain carries TRBV10-3 and TRBJ1-2; tentatively, D is TRBD1 (6 bases). V lost 6 bases to trimming and J lost 0 bases, with 20 bases between them. Germline CDR1 reads ENHRY; CDR2 reads SYGVKD. The CDR3 has 17 residues. CDR3 protein: CAIRVDRTPAANYGYTF. CDR3 coding DNA: TGTGCCATCAGAGTAGACAGGACGCCGGCCGCTAACTATGGCTACACCTTC.

The rearrangement joins TRBV5-4 to TRBJ2-1, with D possibly matching TRBD1 (6 bases). Trimming stripped 2 bases from V and 0 bases from J, with 18 bases between. CDR1 is SGHNT, CDR2 YYREEE, per germline (reference sequence). The CDR3 consists of 18 residues. CDR3 loop: CASSFGGLPTLSYNEQFF. The DNA for the CDR3 is TGTGCCAGCAGCTTTGGGGGCCTTCCCACACTCTCCTACAATGAGCAGTTCTTC.

V is TRBV6-6 and J is TRBJ2-1, with 10 bases fitting TRBD1. V trimming: 6 bases; J trimming: 8 bases; junction bases outside the gene matches: 10. The germline V gene encodes CDR1 MNHNY and CDR2 SVGAGI (reference sequence). This CDR3 has 15 residues. Written as DNA, the CDR3 is TGTGCCAGCAGACCAGGGACAGGGGTTCTCGATGAGCAGTTCTTC. The encoded protein is CASRPGTGVLDEQFF.

V and J are TRBV4-1 and TRBJ2-4; 16 nucleotides match TRBD2. Germline V gives CDR1 MGHRA, CDR2 YSYEKL. This CDR3 is built from 18 residues. V lost 3 bases to trimming and J lost 1 base; unmatched junction nucleotides: 3. CDR3 sequence: CASSQGLAGGLAKNIQYF. The CDR3 DNA reads as TGCGCCAGCAGCCAGGGACTAGCGGGGGGGCTGGCCAAAAACATTCAGTACTTC.

The genes are TRBV14 and TRBJ2-7, with 9 bases fitting TRBD1. Germline V gene lookup returns CDR1 SGHDN and CDR2 FVKESK. V dropped 2 bases and J dropped 5; count of bases not matched to a gene: 13. The CDR3 consists of 17 residues. DNA of the CDR3: TGTGCCAGCAGCCAAAGACTTGGACAGGGGAAGGAACACGAGCAGTACTTC. This gives the protein CASSQRLGQGKEHEQYF.

The CDR3 sequence is CASSFSTVPYEQYF. The CDR3, as DNA: TGCGCCAGCAGCTTTTCGACAGTTCCCTACGAGCAGTACTTC. The V call is TRBV5-1, the J call TRBJ2-7; D may be TRBD1 (5 bases). Trimming pared 2 bases from V and 2 bases from J, leaving 11 bases between. CDR1 and CDR2 (germline): SGHRS, YFSETQ. The CDR3 is 14 amino acids.

The gene calls are TRBV28 and TRBJ2-7; 10 bases fit TRBD2. The CDR3 spans 15 residues. Germline assignment: CDR1 MDHEN and CDR2 SYDVKM. V was clipped by 4 bases and J by 3 bases; unmatched bases: 6. CDR3 bases: TGTGCCAGCAGTTGGCTAGCGGGAGTCGGCTACGAGCAGTACTTC. Protein sequence: CASSWLAGVGYEQYF.

CDR3 coding DNA: TGTGCCAGCAGCGGGGACAGGCGTTATGGCTACACCTTC. Its translation is CASSGDRRYGYTF. The rearrangement links TRBV21-1 to TRBJ1-2; TRBD1, the table's D call, lacks a check against the DNA. TRBV21-1 is shown as a pseudogene. The CDR3 sequence is 13 residues long.

The CDR3 bases are TGCGCCAGCAGCTTGGGAAGGACGGGGGGCCGAATCTACAATGAGCAGTTCTTC. This codes for CASSLGRTGGRIYNEQFF. The chain recombines TRBV5-1 with TRBJ2-1; weak D call: TRBD2 (7 bases). This CDR3 has 18 amino acids. Trimming took 0 bases from V and 3 from J, leaving 19 bases between them. The germline V gene has CDR1 SGHRS and CDR2 YFSETQ.

This clone appeared a single time. This rearrangement joins TRBV5-4 to TRBJ2-7, with D tentatively TRBD1 (6 bases). V lost 1 base and J lost 2, with 7 bases in between. This CDR3 region has 13 residues. CDR1 and CDR2 (germline): SGHNT, YYREEE (reference sequence). In DNA, the CDR3 is TGTGCCAGCAGCTTGCAGGGGCCCTACGAGCAGTACTTC. It encodes CASSLQGPYEQYF.

The CDR3 region has the DNA TGTGCCAGCAGTTTATGGACGGGACTAGCTGGCACAGATACGCAGTATTTT. The encoded protein is CASSLWTGLAGTDTQYF. The chain is built from TRBV28 and TRBJ2-3; 9 bases match TRBD2. The germline gives CDR1 MDHEN, CDR2 SYDVKM. V gave up 0 bases and J gave up 1 base; unmatched junction bases: 5. The CDR3 consists of 17 residues.

This chain uses TRBV2 with TRBJ2-1, with 7 bases lining up with TRBD2. CDR1 and CDR2 (germline): SNHLY, FYNNEI. V lost 7 bases, J lost 0 bases, and 9 bases stayed unmatched. This CDR3 contains 16 residues. The CDR3 reads CASTVGLGSSYNEQFF. The CDR3, as DNA: TGTGCCAGCACCGTTGGACTAGGGAGCTCCTACAATGAGCAGTTCTTC. Full variable domain (outside the CDR3, taken from reference TRBV2 and TRBJ2-1): EPEVTQTPSHQVTQMGQEVILRCVPISNHLYFYWYRQILGQKVEFLVSFYNNEISEKSEIFDDQFSVERPDGSNFTLKIRSTKLEDSAMYFCASTVGLGSSYNEQFFGPGTRLTVL.

The CDR3 sequence: CSVARGLGNTEAFF. CDR3 coding DNA: TGCAGCGTTGCTAGAGGACTGGGGAACACTGAAGCTTTCTTT. This chain connects TRBV29-1 to TRBJ1-1; D is unclear. V lost 4 bases and J 1 base, leaving 13 bases between the germline ends. Germline CDR1 SQVTM, CDR2 ANQGSEA. This CDR3 has 14 amino acids.

V is TRBV5-8 and J is TRBJ2-3; possible D gene TRBD2, 7 bases. From germline, CDR1 is SGHTS and CDR2 YDEGEE. The germline V and J ends were trimmed by 1 base and 4 bases, with 16 bases remaining between them. The CDR3 covers 16 residues. CDR3 DNA sequence: TGTGCCAGCAGCTTGCCTAGGGGGGGGTTCGCAGATACGCAGTATTTT. Translation gives CASSLPRGGFADTQYF.

V and J are TRBV30 and TRBJ2-3, with TRBD1 matching 7 bases. Germline loops: CDR1 GTSNPN, CDR2 SVGIG (reference sequence). This CDR3 comprises 14 residues. J gave up 5 bases and V 0 bases, and 5 bases lay outside the gene matches. Written as DNA, the CDR3 is TGTGCCTGGAGTGTGAAGGGGGCGGGAGATACGCAGTATTTT. This codes for CAWSVKGAGDTQYF. The full variable domain, its missing parts supplied by reference TRBV30 and TRBJ2-3, is SQTIHQWPATLVQPVGSPLSLECTVEGTSNPNLYWYRQAAGRGLQLLFYSVGIGQISSEVPQNLSASRPQDRQFILSSKKLLLSDSGFYLCAWSVKGAGDTQYFGPGTRLTVL.

This chain uses TRBV11-2 with TRBJ2-5, with 7 bases that match TRBD2. J was trimmed by 2 bases and V by 3 bases; bases with no gene match: 12. Germline CDR1 reads SGHAT; CDR2 reads FQNNGV. This CDR3 comprises 17 residues. This CDR3 is CASSFGRGRGRQETQYF. The CDR3, as DNA: TGTGCCAGCAGCTTCGGGAGAGGGAGGGGCCGTCAAGAGACCCAGTACTTC. Looking up the rest from reference TRBV11-2 and TRBJ2-5 gives the full variable domain: EAGVAQSPRYKIIEKRQSVAFWCNPISGHATLYWYQQILGQGPKLLIQFQNNGVVDDSQLPKDRFSAERLKGVDSTLKIQPAKLEDSAVYLCASSFGRGRGRQETQYFGPGTRLLVL.

The V gene is TRBV29-1, the J gene TRBJ2-3; D might be TRBD1 (6 bases). This CDR3 is 15 amino acids long. Germline CDR1 and CDR2: SQVTM and ANQGSEA. The ends were cut back, 1 base at V and 0 bases at J, with 11 bases in the middle. The DNA for the CDR3 is TGCAGCGTTGAAGGTCCAGGGGCCAGCACAGATACGCAGTATTTT. Protein product: CSVEGPGASTDTQYF.

The chain couples TRBV15 to TRBJ2-2; tentative D call: TRBD2 (6 bases). V was clipped by 4 bases and J by 7 bases, with 10 bases between them. The CDR3 is 13 residues long. Germline lookup yields CDR1 LNHNV and CDR2 YYDKDF (reference sequence). CDR3 in amino acids: CATSKGRIGELFF. In DNA form, the CDR3 reads TGTGCCACCAGCAAGGGGAGGATCGGGGAGCTGTTTTTT.

The chain carries TRBV6-5 and TRBJ2-3; D gene unclear. This CDR3 spans 13 amino acids. CDR1 and CDR2 (germline): MNHEY, SVGAGI. Trimming took off 6 bases at V and 1 base at J, with 8 bases between the two ends. The CDR3 DNA follows: TGTGCCAGCAGCCCCCCCGGCACAGATACGCAGTATTTT. Translating gives CASSPPGTDTQYF.

In nucleotides, the CDR3 is TGTGCCAGCAGTTACAGGGAGAACTCCTACGAGCAGTACTTC. Translating gives CASSYRENSYEQYF. The chain employs TRBV6-5 and TRBJ2-7, with TRBD2 as a possible D gene (5 bases). CDR1 is MNHEY, CDR2 SVGAGI, per germline. The CDR3 runs 14 residues. V was pared by 2 bases and J by 0 bases, with 8 bases between.

Here the CDR3 reads CATTQGTGNVLYGYTF. DNA of the CDR3: TGTGCCACCACCCAAGGCACAGGGAATGTTCTCTATGGCTACACCTTC. V usage is TRBV19 and J usage is TRBJ1-2, with a possible D match to TRBD1 (6 bases). The CDR3 has 16 amino acids. Trimming took 10 bases from V and 4 from J, leaving 25 bases between them. Germline V gene lookup returns CDR1 LNHDA and CDR2 SQIVND (reference sequence).

This clone was detected a few times. The chain recombines TRBV6-1 with TRBJ1-2; tentatively, D is TRBD1 (5 bases). Per the germline V gene, CDR1 is MNHNS and CDR2 is SASEGT. CDR3 length equals 15 residues. The V end lost 4 bases, the J end lost 1 base, and 13 bases lay between the germline ends. Written as DNA, the CDR3 is TGTGCCAGCAGTGTCCTGCGACAGAGTAACTATGGCTACACCTTC. It is translated as CASSVLRQSNYGYTF.

This chain joins TRBV9 and TRBJ2-1; D possibly corresponds to TRBD2 (5 bases). The germline V and J ends were trimmed by 2 bases and 8 bases, with 11 bases remaining between them. Germline CDR1 is SGDLS and CDR2 is YYNGEE. The CDR3 has 13 residues. This chain's CDR3 is CASSVGESHEQFF. The CDR3 DNA is TGTGCCAGCAGCGTCGGGGAGTCGCATGAGCAGTTCTTC.

The V and J genes are TRBV5-5 and TRBJ1-3, with D uncertain. V was pared by 2 bases and J by 0 bases, with 9 bases between. In germline, CDR1 is SGHKS, CDR2 YYEKEE (reference sequence). The CDR3 covers 15 residues. Written as DNA, the CDR3 is TGTGCCAGCAGCTTCGACATCGGCTCTGGAAACACCATATATTTT. This sequence encodes CASSFDIGSGNTIYF.

The chain combines TRBV7-9 with TRBJ1-2; D is unresolved. The CDR3 has 11 residues. The germline gives CDR1 SEHNR, CDR2 FQNEAQ (reference sequence). Trimming pared 7 bases from V and 6 bases from J, leaving 9 bases between. The CDR3 loop reads CASNYEDGYTF. The CDR3 DNA follows: TGTGCCAGCAACTATGAAGATGGCTACACCTTC.

The chain recombines TRBV18 with TRBJ1-5, with 9 bases matching TRBD1. Germline assignment: CDR1 KGHSH and CDR2 LQKENI. This CDR3 has 14 residues. J was trimmed by 2 bases and V by 4 bases; bases with no gene match: 0. Here the CDR3 reads CASSRQGGNQPQHF. In nucleotides, the CDR3 is TGTGCCAGCTCACGACAGGGGGGCAATCAGCCCCAGCATTTT.

This rearrangement joins TRBV5-1 to TRBJ2-1, with 7 bases identical to TRBD2. CDR1 is SGHRS, CDR2 YFSETQ, per germline. There are 16 residues in the CDR3. J was trimmed by 5 bases and V by 0 bases; bases with no gene match: 8. Written as DNA, the CDR3 is TGCGCCAGCAGCTTGGAAGGCGGGGGAGCCGACAATGAGCAGTTCTTC. It specifies CASSLEGGGADNEQFF.